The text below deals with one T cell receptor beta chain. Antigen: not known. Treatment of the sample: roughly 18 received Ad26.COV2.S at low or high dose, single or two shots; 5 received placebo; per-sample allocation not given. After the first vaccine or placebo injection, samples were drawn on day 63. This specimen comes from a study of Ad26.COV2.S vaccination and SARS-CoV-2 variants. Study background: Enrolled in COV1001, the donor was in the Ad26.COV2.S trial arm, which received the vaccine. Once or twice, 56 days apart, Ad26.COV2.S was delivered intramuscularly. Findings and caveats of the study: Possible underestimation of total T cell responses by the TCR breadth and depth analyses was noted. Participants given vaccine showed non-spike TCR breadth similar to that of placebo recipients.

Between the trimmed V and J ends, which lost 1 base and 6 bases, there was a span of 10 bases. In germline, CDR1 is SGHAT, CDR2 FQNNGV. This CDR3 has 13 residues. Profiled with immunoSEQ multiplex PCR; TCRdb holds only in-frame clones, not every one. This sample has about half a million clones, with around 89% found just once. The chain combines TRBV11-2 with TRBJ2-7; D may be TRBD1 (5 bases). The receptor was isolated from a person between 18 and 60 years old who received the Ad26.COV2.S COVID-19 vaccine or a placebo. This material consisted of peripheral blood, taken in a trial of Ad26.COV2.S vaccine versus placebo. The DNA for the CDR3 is TGTGCCAGCAGCTTAGTTCGACAGCGCGAGCAGTACTTC. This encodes CASSLVRQREQYF.